A selection of T cell receptor beta chains follows, all from one sample in a study of blood T cell repertoires in COVID-19. The assay was immunoSEQ multiplex PCR, and TCRdb's table has in-frame clones only and misses some. The top ten hold about 2% of the sample, which has about 320,000 clones, 85% seen once. The material sequenced was PBMCs or T cells enriched from blood (not recorded which). All receptors derive from a woman between 25 and 40 years old who had been exposed to COVID-19. Both conserved end residues are part of each CDR3. The D gene is left open where the match is weak. Expanded clones are given a class, and other clones once, few, many or no size at all.

clone size: -
J gene: TRBJ1-6
V gene: TRBV7-8
D gene: TRBD1
CDR3 protein: CASSLRAAGGNSPLHF
CDR3 DNA: TGTGCCAGCAGCTTAAGGGCGGCAGGGGGAAATTCACCCCTCCACTTT

clone size: -
J gene: TRBJ1-2
V gene: TRBV30
D gene: -
CDR3 protein: CAWSLNYGYTF
CDR3 DNA: TGTGCCTGGAGTCTAAACTATGGCTACACCTTC

clone size: -
J gene: TRBJ2-7
V gene: TRBV20-1
D gene: TRBD2
CDR3 protein: CSASGGGLAGITFPYEQYF
CDR3 DNA: TGCAGTGCTAGTGGAGGGGGACTAGCGGGCATCACTTTTCCCTACGAGCAGTACTTC

clone size: -
J gene: TRBJ2-7
V gene: TRBV28
D gene: TRBD1
CDR3 protein: CASSGTTGGEQYF
CDR3 DNA: TGTGCCAGCAGTGGTACGACAGGGGGAGAGCAGTACTTC

clone size: few
J gene: TRBJ2-7
V gene: TRBV28
D gene: -
CDR3 protein: CASSLVGRQYF
CDR3 DNA: TGTGCCAGCAGTTTAGTGGGGAGACAGTACTTC

clone size: -
J gene: TRBJ2-3
V gene: TRBV9
D gene: -
CDR3 protein: CASSGYGGSRDTQYF
CDR3 DNA: TGTGCCAGCAGCGGATACGGGGGTTCAAGGGATACGCAGTATTTT

clone size: -
J gene: TRBJ2-7
V gene: TRBV21-1
D gene: -
CDR3 protein: CAGRTDLDLEQYF
CDR3 DNA: TGTGCCGGCCGGACAGACCTTGATTTGGAGCAGTACTTC

clone size: -
J gene: TRBJ2-3
V gene: TRBV7-3
D gene: -
CDR3 protein: CASSPGTTSTDTQYF
CDR3 DNA: TGTGCCAGCAGCCCAGGGACAACTAGCACAGATACGCAGTATTTT

clone size: -
J gene: TRBJ1-3
V gene: TRBV2
D gene: -
CDR3 protein: CASKRAGNTIYF
CDR3 DNA: TGTGCCAGCAAGCGAGCAGGAAACACCATATATTTT

clone size: -
J gene: TRBJ2-5
V gene: TRBV6-5
D gene: -
CDR3 protein: CASSYSRGDRETQYF
CDR3 DNA: TGTGCCAGCAGTTACTCGAGGGGGGACAGAGAGACCCAGTACTTC

clone size: -
J gene: TRBJ2-3
V gene: TRBV4-2
D gene: -
CDR3 protein: CASSQEMAGSTDTQYF
CDR3 DNA: TGTGCCAGCAGCCAAGAGATGGCGGGTAGCACAGATACGCAGTATTTT

clone size: -
J gene: TRBJ1-5
V gene: TRBV28
D gene: TRBD1
CDR3 protein: CASRITGTGGGEPQHF
CDR3 DNA: TGTGCCAGCAGAATTACCGGGACAGGGGGCGGAGAGCCCCAGCATTTT

clone size: -
J gene: TRBJ2-7
V gene: TRBV9
D gene: TRBD1
CDR3 protein: CASSVVGDSSYEQYF
CDR3 DNA: TGTGCCAGCAGCGTAGTAGGGGACAGCTCCTACGAGCAGTACTTC

clone size: -
J gene: TRBJ1-2
V gene: TRBV28
D gene: -
CDR3 protein: CASLRNGYTF
CDR3 DNA: TGTGCCAGCTTGAGGAATGGCTACACCTTC

clone size: -
J gene: TRBJ1-6
V gene: TRBV5-6
D gene: -
CDR3 protein: CASSFGGENSPLHF
CDR3 DNA: TGTGCCAGCAGTTTTGGGGGCGAGAATTCACCCCTCCACTTT

clone size: -
J gene: TRBJ1-2
V gene: TRBV9
D gene: -
CDR3 protein: CASSVGQLVEGYTF
CDR3 DNA: TGTGCCAGCAGCGTCGGTCAACTGGTGGAGGGCTACACCTTC

clone size: -
J gene: TRBJ1-4
V gene: TRBV20-1
D gene: -
CDR3 protein: CSASSGDEKLFF
CDR3 DNA: TGCAGTGCTAGTTCAGGGGATGAAAAACTGTTTTTT

clone size: once
J gene: TRBJ1-6
V gene: TRBV7-2
D gene: -
CDR3 protein: CASSYNNSPLHF
CDR3 DNA: TGTGCCAGCAGTTACAACAATTCACCCCTCCACTTT

clone size: -
J gene: TRBJ1-2
V gene: TRBV24-1
D gene: TRBD1
CDR3 protein: CATSGTGGVGYTF
CDR3 DNA: TGTGCCACCAGTGGAACAGGGGGCGTCGGCTACACCTTC

clone size: -
J gene: TRBJ1-4
V gene: TRBV5-1
D gene: -
CDR3 protein: CASSLGGLATNEKLFF
CDR3 DNA: TGCGCCAGCAGCTTGGGGGGCCTCGCAACTAATGAAAAACTGTTTTTT

clone size: few
J gene: TRBJ2-7
V gene: TRBV6-2/TRBV6-3
D gene: -
CDR3 protein: CASSYGRGGNEQYF
CDR3 DNA: TGTGCCAGCAGTTACGGTCGCGGGGGCAACGAGCAGTACTTC

clone size: once
J gene: TRBJ2-1
V gene: TRBV9
D gene: TRBD2
CDR3 protein: CASSVALTSGSLNEQFF
CDR3 DNA: TGTGCCAGCAGCGTAGCCCTAACGAGCGGGAGTTTAAATGAGCAGTTCTTC

clone size: -
J gene: TRBJ1-6
V gene: TRBV19
D gene: TRBD1
CDR3 protein: CASSEKGQGNSPLHF
CDR3 DNA: TGTGCCAGTAGTGAAAAAGGACAGGGGAATTCACCCCTCCACTTT

clone size: -
J gene: TRBJ2-6
V gene: TRBV18
D gene: TRBD1
CDR3 protein: CASSPPNRGYSGANVLTF
CDR3 DNA: TGTGCCAGCTCACCACCGAACAGGGGGTACTCTGGGGCCAACGTCCTGACTTTC

clone size: -
J gene: TRBJ1-1
V gene: TRBV5-1
D gene: TRBD1
CDR3 protein: CASSSTGPEAFF
CDR3 DNA: TGCGCCAGCAGCTCGACAGGGCCTGAAGCTTTCTTT

clone size: -
J gene: TRBJ1-6
V gene: TRBV28
D gene: TRBD1
CDR3 protein: CASSPSPGQGANSPLHF
CDR3 DNA: TGTGCCAGCAGTCCGTCACCGGGACAGGGGGCGAATTCACCCCTCCACTTT

clone size: -
J gene: TRBJ1-2
V gene: TRBV24-1
D gene: -
CDR3 protein: CATSVEANYGYTF
CDR3 DNA: TGTGCCACCAGTGTGGAGGCAAACTATGGCTACACCTTC

clone size: -
J gene: TRBJ2-1
V gene: TRBV7-6
D gene: -
CDR3 protein: CASSLGLGGGGNEQFF
CDR3 DNA: TGTGCCAGCAGCTTAGGGTTGGGGGGTGGAGGCAATGAGCAGTTCTTC

clone size: -
J gene: TRBJ1-5
V gene: TRBV6-2/TRBV6-3
D gene: -
CDR3 protein: CASSNRQEARDQPQHF
CDR3 DNA: TGTGCCAGCAGCAATAGACAGGAGGCGAGGGATCAGCCCCAGCATTTT

clone size: -
J gene: TRBJ1-2
V gene: TRBV2
D gene: TRBD1
CDR3 protein: CASSTWTGEDGYTF
CDR3 DNA: TGTGCCAGCAGTACTTGGACAGGGGAAGATGGCTACACCTTC

clone size: -
J gene: TRBJ1-2
V gene: TRBV6-1
D gene: TRBD1
CDR3 protein: CASSERATGAALYGYTF
CDR3 DNA: TGTGCCAGCAGTGAACGGGCGACAGGGGCCGCCCTGTATGGCTACACCTTC

clone size: -
J gene: TRBJ2-5
V gene: TRBV30
D gene: -
CDR3 protein: CAWRTNWETQYF
CDR3 DNA: TGTGCCTGGCGGACAAATTGGGAGACCCAGTACTTC

clone size: -
J gene: TRBJ2-7
V gene: TRBV5-6
D gene: -
CDR3 protein: CASSLDLLSREQYF
CDR3 DNA: TGTGCCAGCAGCTTGGATCTACTATCTCGGGAGCAGTACTTC

clone size: -
J gene: TRBJ1-5
V gene: TRBV4-3
D gene: -
CDR3 protein: CASSQIWGRWDQPQHF
CDR3 DNA: TGCGCCAGCAGCCAAATCTGGGGGCGGTGGGATCAGCCCCAGCATTTT

clone size: few
J gene: TRBJ1-2
V gene: TRBV28
D gene: -
CDR3 protein: CASSIAGAPNYGYTF
CDR3 DNA: TGTGCCAGCAGCATCGCGGGGGCTCCTAACTATGGCTACACCTTC

clone size: once
J gene: TRBJ1-6
V gene: TRBV20-1
D gene: -
CDR3 protein: CSASSGFSPLHF
CDR3 DNA: TGCAGTGCTAGTTCCGGGTTTTCACCCCTCCACTTT

clone size: -
J gene: TRBJ1-3
V gene: TRBV15
D gene: -
CDR3 protein: CATSREAVPSGNTIYF
CDR3 DNA: TGTGCCACCAGCAGAGAGGCAGTTCCCTCTGGAAACACCATATATTTT

clone size: -
J gene: TRBJ1-4
V gene: TRBV5-1
D gene: TRBD1
CDR3 protein: CASSSGQDEKLFF
CDR3 DNA: TGCGCCAGCAGCTCCGGACAGGACGAAAAACTGTTTTTT

clone size: -
J gene: TRBJ2-1
V gene: TRBV3-1/TRBV3-2
D gene: TRBD2
CDR3 protein: CASSQDFSGRLDNEQFF
CDR3 DNA: TGTGCCAGCAGCCAAGATTTTAGCGGGAGATTGGACAATGAGCAGTTCTTC